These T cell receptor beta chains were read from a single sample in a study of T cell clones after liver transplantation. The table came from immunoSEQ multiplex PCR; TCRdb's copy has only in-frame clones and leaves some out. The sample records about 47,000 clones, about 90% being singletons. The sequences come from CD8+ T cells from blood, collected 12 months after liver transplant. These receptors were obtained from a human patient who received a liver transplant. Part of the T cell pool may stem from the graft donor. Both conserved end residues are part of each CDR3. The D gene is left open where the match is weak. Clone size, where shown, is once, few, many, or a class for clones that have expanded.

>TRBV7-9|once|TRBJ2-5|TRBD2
CASSLLAGAQETQYF
TGTGCCAGCAGCTTATTAGCGGGGGCCCAAGAGACCCAGTACTTC
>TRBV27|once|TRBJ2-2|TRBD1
CASGQGTNTGELFF
TGTGCCAGCGGACAGGGAACGAACACCGGGGAGCTGTTTTTT
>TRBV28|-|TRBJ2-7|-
CASSYVVGEQYF
TGTGCCAGCAGTTACGTCGTGGGGGAGCAGTACTTC
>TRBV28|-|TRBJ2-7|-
CASSPQNLDWGRQYF
TGTGCCAGCAGTCCCCAAAACCTCGACTGGGGCAGGCAGTACTTC
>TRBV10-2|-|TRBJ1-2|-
CASTGWGYGYTF
TGCGCCAGCACCGGATGGGGCTATGGCTACACCTTC
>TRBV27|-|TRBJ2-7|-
CASSLVPGIGSSYEQYF
TGTGCCAGCAGTTTGGTCCCTGGCATTGGAAGCTCCTACGAGCAGTACTTC
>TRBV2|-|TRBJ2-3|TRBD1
CATHRGLGTDTQYF
TGTGCCACCCACAGGGGGCTGGGCACAGATACGCAGTATTTT
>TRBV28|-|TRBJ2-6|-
CASSFLTGANVLTF
TGTGCCAGCAGTTTCCTGACAGGGGCCAACGTCCTGACTTTC
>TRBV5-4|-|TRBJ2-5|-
CASSLGTGETQYF
TGTGCCAGCAGCTTGGGGACGGGGGAGACCCAGTACTTC
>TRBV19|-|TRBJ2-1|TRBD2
CASSIAGGDNEQFF
TGTGCCAGTAGTATAGCGGGAGGGGACAATGAGCAGTTCTTC
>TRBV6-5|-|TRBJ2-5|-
CASQEGPPGEQYF
TGTGCCAGCCAGGAGGGGCCCCCCGGTGAGCAGTACTTC
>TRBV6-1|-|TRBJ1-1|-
CASSPYAEAFF
TGTGCCAGCAGTCCTTACGCTGAAGCTTTCTTT
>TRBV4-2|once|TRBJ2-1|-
CASSPIEGTEQFF
TGTGCCAGCAGCCCGATCGAGGGAACTGAGCAGTTCTTC
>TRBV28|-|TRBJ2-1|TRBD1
CASRESTGNSYNEQFF
TGTGCCAGCAGGGAATCGACAGGGAACTCCTACAATGAGCAGTTCTTC
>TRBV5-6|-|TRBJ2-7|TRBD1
CASSSWGAGTGGYEQYF
TGTGCCAGCAGCTCGTGGGGAGCCGGGACAGGGGGTTACGAGCAGTACTTC
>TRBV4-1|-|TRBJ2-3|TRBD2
CASSPLPREVDTQYF
TGCGCCAGCAGCCCCCTACCCCGGGAGGTGGATACGCAGTATTTT
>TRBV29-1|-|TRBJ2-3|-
CSVDGASTDTQYF
TGCAGCGTTGATGGGGCGTCCACAGATACGCAGTATTTT
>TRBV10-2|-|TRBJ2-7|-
CASSEDPHEQYF
TGCGCCAGCAGTGAGGACCCCCACGAGCAGTACTTC
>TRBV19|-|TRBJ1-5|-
CAIWRGSFSNQPQHF
TGTGCCATCTGGCGGGGGTCGTTTAGCAATCAGCCCCAGCATTTT
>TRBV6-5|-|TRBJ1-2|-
CASSYSAGRNYGYTF
TGTGCCAGCAGTTACTCGGCAGGGAGGAACTATGGCTACACCTTC
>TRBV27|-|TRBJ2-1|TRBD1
CASSLTGSYNEQFF
TGTGCCAGCAGTTTGACAGGGTCCTACAATGAGCAGTTCTTC
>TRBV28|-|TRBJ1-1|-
CASSLMAPWRTKNTEAFF
TGTGCCAGCAGTTTAATGGCGCCGTGGCGGACGAAGAACACTGAAGCTTTCTTT
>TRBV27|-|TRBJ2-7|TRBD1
CASSPPGQGDEQYF
TGTGCCAGCAGTCCCCCGGGACAGGGGGACGAGCAGTACTTC
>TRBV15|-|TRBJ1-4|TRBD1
CATSGKTGEETNEKLFF
TGTGCCACCAGCGGCAAGACAGGGGAAGAGACTAATGAAAAACTGTTTTTT
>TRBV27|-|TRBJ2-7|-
CASSLSSHNEQYF
TGTGCCAGCAGTTTATCCAGTCACAACGAGCAGTACTTC
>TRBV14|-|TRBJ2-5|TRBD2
CASSPRLAWQETQYF
TGTGCCAGCAGCCCGCGACTAGCCTGGCAAGAGACCCAGTACTTC
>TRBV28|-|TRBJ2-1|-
CASSLRRVTYNEQFF
TGTGCCAGCAGTTTGCGTCGGGTAACCTACAATGAGCAGTTCTTC
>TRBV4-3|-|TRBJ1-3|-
CASSLGIGSGNTIYF
TGCGCCAGCAGCCTCGGGATTGGTTCTGGAAACACCATATATTTT
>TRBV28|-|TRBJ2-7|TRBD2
CASSLREGRDEQYF
TGTGCCAGCAGCCTCCGGGAGGGCCGGGACGAGCAGTACTTC
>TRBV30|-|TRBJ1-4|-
CAWSVNVNNEKLFF
TGTGCCTGGAGTGTTAACGTTAATAATGAAAAACTGTTTTTT
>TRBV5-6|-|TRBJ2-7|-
CASSLAPGLSYEQYF
TGTGCCAGCAGCTTGGCCCCGGGCCTCTCCTACGAGCAGTACTTC
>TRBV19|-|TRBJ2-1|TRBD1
CASSIDRGLHNEQFF
TGTGCCAGTAGTATCGACAGGGGGCTGCACAATGAGCAGTTCTTC
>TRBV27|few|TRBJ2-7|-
CAIRQVSYEQYF
TGTGCCATTCGTCAGGTCTCCTACGAGCAGTACTTC
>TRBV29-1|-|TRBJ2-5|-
CSVAAETQYF
TGCAGCGTCGCAGCGGAGACCCAGTACTTC